This T cell receptor (beta chain) was obtained from a study of blood T cell repertoires in COVID-19. As for the study in general: From the United States, Italy and Spain came samples of acute and convalescent COVID-19.

J gave up 4 bases and V 6 bases, and 16 bases lay outside the gene matches. The V gene's germline CDR1 is MNHEY and CDR2 SMNVEV (reference sequence). This CDR3 region has 17 residues. The sample holds a few counts of this clone. As handled by the study authors: Reference gene primer amplification gave estimated nucleated cell counts. Clones were read by immunoSEQ multiplex PCR, and TCRdb kept only the in-frame ones, dropping some. V, J and clone size reflect that table, while D and trimming were determined from the DNA. This table has over 200,000 clones, roughly 80% appearing once. V and J are TRBV27 and TRBJ1-1, with TRBD1 identical over 8 bases. The origin of this receptor is a human donor in a cohort sampled during active COVID-19. The sequencing input was peripheral blood. The CDR3 bases are TGTGCCAGCAGCCTTAGACAGGGGAGAATCCGATCCACTGAAGCTTTCTTT. Its protein is CASSLRQGRIRSTEAFF.